This T cell receptor beta chain was identified during a study of preoperative IRX-2 immunotherapy in early breast cancer. This clone was detected only a few times. Treatment noted: preoperative locoregional IRX-2 cytokine immunotherapy. This phase Ib study tested locoregional IRX-2 cytokine immunotherapy given before surgery. Produced via immunoSEQ multiplex PCR; TCRdb's table is partial and in-frame only. The sample has some 19,000 clones, around four fifths seen once. The sequence was collected from a human donor with breast cancer. The sample was lymph node tissue, taken after IRX-2 immunotherapy.

The CDR3 region has the DNA TGTGCCAGCAGCTTAGGACAGGTCCCCTCTGGGGCCAACGTCCTGACTTTC. Its protein is CASSLGQVPSGANVLTF. The rearrangement uses TRBV11-3 and TRBJ2-6, with a weak D call TRBD1 (6 bases). Germline-derived CDR1 and CDR2 are SGHNT and YENEEA. The CDR3 runs 17 residues. V gave up 1 base and J gave up 0 bases, with 10 bases separating them.